The sequence of this T cell receptor beta chain was determined in a study of blood T cell repertoires in COVID-19. The CDR3 is made up of 11 amino acids. CDR1 is DFQATT and CDR2 is SNEGSKA in the germline V gene (reference sequence). With 5 bases removed from V and 7 bases from J, the gap between germline ends came to 11 bases. Donors of Cohort 3 who recovered were those that had two negative PCRs, clearance, or symptom resolution. Some clones are missing from TCRdb's copy, which holds only in-frame ones; the method was immunoSEQ multiplex PCR. The sample records about 320,000 clones, approximately 88% being singletons.

The sequence came from a woman in her late teens or twenties who had recovered from COVID-19. V gene TRBV20-1 combines with J gene TRBJ1-2; D is perhaps TRBD1 (5 bases). Input material: PBMCs or T cells enriched from blood (not recorded which). CDR3 sequence reads: CSAPGFSGYTF. CDR3 bases: TGCAGTGCTCCAGGGTTTTCTGGCTACACCTTC.